This TCR beta chain was sequenced for a study of T cell responses to AZD1222 COVID-19 vaccine. This CDR3 has 12 amino acids. Trimming removed 0 bases from V and 6 bases from J, with 6 bases in between. Germline CDR1 GTSNPN, CDR2 SVGIG (reference sequence). Points on this clone: Its antigen is currently unknown.

Study results and limitations: Vaccine-associated CD4 TCRs ranged over spike, dominating at 160-218 and 743-854. Clonal diversity may have been underestimated, and the donors were mostly white British, with more females than males. The number of AZD1222 recipients seropositive at baseline was only 5 to 7. In all cases, repertoires were sampled only after the peak T cell response.

Generated by immunoSEQ multiplex PCR, the TCRdb table keeps only in-frame clones and is missing some. The profile shows tens of thousands of clones, about 90% of them singletons. The TCR was taken from an adult who received the AZD1222 COVID-19 vaccine. The rearrangement joins TRBV30 to TRBJ1-5, with D possibly TRBD1 on 5 matching bases. This specimen was peripheral blood, taken 28 days after the second AZD1222 dose. The CDR3 nucleotides are TGTGCCTGGAGTGTAAGGGGTCAGCCCCAGCATTTT. This codes for CAWSVRGQPQHF.